These 10 T cell receptor beta chains came from one sample sequenced in a study of CD8+ T cells in alopecia areata. Reverse transcription of extracted RNA yielded cDNA, which provided the sequencing template. Clones were read by immunoSEQ multiplex PCR, and TCRdb kept only the in-frame ones, dropping some. The data show 130,000 to 150,000 clones, roughly 48% seen once. What was sequenced was CD4+ T cells sorted from blood. These TCRs come from a human donor with alopecia areata.

CDR3 bases: TGCGCCAGCAGCCCGGGACTACAGGAGACCCAGTACTTC. It specifies CASSPGLQETQYF. The chain joins TRBV5-1 to TRBJ2-5; the match to TRBD2 covers 7 bases. CDR3 size: 13 residues. The V segment lost 4 bases and the J segment 5 bases; nucleotides outside the gene matches: 5. Germline CDR1 and CDR2: SGHRS and YFSETQ.

The chain employs TRBV18 and TRBJ1-1, with D tentatively TRBD1 (6 bases). Deletions cut 1 base from V and 0 bases from J, with 9 bases between. This CDR3 has 15 amino acids. The germline CDR1 and CDR2 sequences are KGHSH and LQKENI. CDR3 in DNA: TGTGCCAGCTCACCACGACAGGAGATGAACACTGAAGCTTTCTTT. Its translation: CASSPRQEMNTEAFF.

In its sample, this clone was seen a few times. This chain uses TRBV19 with TRBJ1-1; TRBD1 aligns across 7 bases. With 10 bases clipped from V and 0 bases from J, the junction kept 5 bases outside the gene matches. The CDR3 runs 13 residues. Germline CDR1 and CDR2: LNHDA and SQIVND (reference sequence). As DNA, the CDR3 is TGTGCCACTAGGGGACAGATGAACACTGAAGCTTTCTTT. Protein product: CATRGQMNTEAFF.

Only one count was recorded for this clone. The chain links TRBV20-1 to TRBJ2-5; no clear D gene. The germline V gene encodes CDR1 DFQATT and CDR2 SNEGSKA (reference sequence). This CDR3 spans 11 amino acids. The V end was cut by 3 bases, the J end by 0 bases, with 2 bases between. CDR3 amino acids: CSASNQETQYF. As DNA, the CDR3 is TGCAGTGCTAGTAACCAAGAGACCCAGTACTTC.

This clone has only a few counts. The chain is built from TRBV29-1 and TRBJ1-5, with D perhaps TRBD1 (5 bases). The V gene lost 8 bases and the J gene lost 6 bases, with 14 bases spanning the gap. Germline lookup yields CDR1 SQVTM and CDR2 ANQGSEA. The CDR3 totals 12 residues. The CDR3 sequence: CSTGEGSQPQHF. The CDR3, as DNA: TGCAGCACGGGGGAAGGGTCTCAGCCCCAGCATTTT.

Only a few counts were recorded for this clone. In DNA form, the CDR3 reads TGTGCCAGCAGTGCCGACAGAAGGACCTACAATGAGCAGTTCTTC. Translated: CASSADRRTYNEQFF. The chain carries TRBV6-1 and TRBJ2-1, with a tentative D call TRBD1 (5 bases). The CDR3 runs 15 residues. The germline V gene encodes CDR1 MNHNS and CDR2 SASEGT. The V end was cut by 4 bases, the J end by 2 bases, with 12 bases between.

The CDR3 nucleotides read TGTGCCAGTAGTATTCCCGGGGGCCATGCTTTCTTT. This sequence encodes CASSIPGGHAFF. The chain combines TRBV19 with TRBJ1-1; D is perhaps TRBD1 (6 bases). V lost 3 bases to trimming and J lost 11 bases, with 13 bases between them. The CDR3 is 12 amino acids. The V gene's germline CDR1 is LNHDA and CDR2 SQIVND (reference sequence).

Here the CDR3 reads CASGLGHGLRDEQFF. The CDR3 coding sequence is TGTGCTAGTGGTTTGGGTCACGGTTTAAGGGATGAGCAGTTCTTC. The genes are TRBV12-5 and TRBJ2-1; the D is unclear. The germline gives CDR1 LGHNT, CDR2 FRNRAP. The CDR3 covers 15 residues. The ends were cut back, 1 base at V and 8 bases at J, with 15 bases in the middle. Complete variable domain (other parts from reference TRBV12-5 and TRBJ2-1): DARVTQTPRHKVTEMGQEVTMRCQPILGHNTVFWYRQTMMQGLELLAYFRNRAPLDDSGMPKDRFSAEMPDATLATLKIQPSEPRDSAVYFCASGLGHGLRDEQFFGPGTRLTVL.

This clone was found once. This sequence joins TRBV30 and TRBJ2-7, with a weak D call TRBD2 (5 bases). The CDR3 runs 14 residues. Germline CDR1 reads GTSNPN; CDR2 reads SVGIG (reference sequence). The V gene lost 5 bases and the J gene lost 0 bases, with 14 bases spanning the gap. The CDR3: CAWRDAGSSYEQYF. The CDR3 nucleotides are TGTGCCTGGCGCGACGCGGGTAGCTCCTACGAGCAGTACTTC.

This clone was seen only a few times. The chain recombines TRBV5-1 with TRBJ2-5, with TRBD2 matching 8 bases. The CDR3 has 17 residues. Germline CDR1 is SGHRS and CDR2 is YFSETQ. Trimming removed 0 bases from V and 2 bases from J; junction bases left unmatched: 9. CDR3 protein: CASSLGGASGYQETQYF. For the CDR3, the DNA is TGCGCCAGCAGCTTGGGAGGCGCTAGCGGGTATCAAGAGACCCAGTACTTC.